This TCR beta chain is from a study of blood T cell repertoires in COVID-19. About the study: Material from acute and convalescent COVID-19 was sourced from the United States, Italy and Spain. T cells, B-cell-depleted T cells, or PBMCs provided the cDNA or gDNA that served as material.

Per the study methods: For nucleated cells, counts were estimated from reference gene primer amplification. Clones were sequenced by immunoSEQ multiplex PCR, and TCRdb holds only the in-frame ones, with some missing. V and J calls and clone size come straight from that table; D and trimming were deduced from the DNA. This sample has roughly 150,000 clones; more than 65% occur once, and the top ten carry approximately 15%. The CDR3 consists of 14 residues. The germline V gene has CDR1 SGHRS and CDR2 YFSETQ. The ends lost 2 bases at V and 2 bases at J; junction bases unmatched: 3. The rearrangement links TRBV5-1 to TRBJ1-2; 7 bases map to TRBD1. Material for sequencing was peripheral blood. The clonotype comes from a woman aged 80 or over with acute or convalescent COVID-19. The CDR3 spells CASSLGTANYGYTF. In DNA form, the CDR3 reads TGCGCCAGCAGCTTAGGGACAGCGAACTATGGCTACACCTTC.